What follows are 30 T cell receptor beta chains derived from one specimen sequenced in a study of cytomegalovirus exposure and HLA in healthy donors. Researchers ran the PCR with 60 Vbeta and 13 Jbeta primers. Sequenced by immunoSEQ multiplex PCR; TCRdb stores in-frame clones only, minus some. The ten most abundant clones cover about 4.5% of a sample with tens of thousands of clones. Sequencing was carried out using PBMCs. The receptors shown here come from a woman between 40 and 55 years old in good health and CMV-seropositive.

J is TRBJ1-1 and V is TRBV28; tentative D call: TRBD1 (6 bases). V lost 4 bases and J 2 bases, leaving 14 bases between the germline ends. Germline loops: CDR1 MDHEN, CDR2 SYDVKM. The CDR3 runs 15 residues. The CDR3 nucleotides read TGTGCCAGCAGTTCCCGGGACAACAGAAACACTGAAGCTTTCTTT. Protein product: CASSSRDNRNTEAFF.

This chain joins TRBV5-1 and TRBJ1-2; D is perhaps TRBD1 (5 bases). This CDR3 region has 13 residues. The germline V gene encodes CDR1 SGHRS and CDR2 YFSETQ. The germline V and J ends were trimmed by 0 bases and 8 bases, with 11 bases remaining between them. The CDR3 spells CASSLGRVEGYTF. CDR3 coding DNA: TGCGCCAGCAGCTTGGGCAGGGTCGAGGGCTACACCTTC.

About this clone itself: Germline and junction disagree at one end, which may indicate a read error. The rearrangement uses TRBV7-9 and TRBJ1-2; the match to TRBD1 covers 12 bases. The CDR3 extends over 17 amino acids. From germline, CDR1 is SEHNR and CDR2 FQNEAQ (reference sequence). Here the CDR3 reads CASSLAGTGGANYGYTF. The CDR3 DNA reads TGTGCCAGCAGCCTAGCTGGGACAGGGGGCGCGAACTATGGCTACACCTTC.

The V and J genes are TRBV9 and TRBJ1-2; possibly TRBD1 for D (5 bases). The CDR3 has 12 residues. CDR1 is SGDLS and CDR2 is YYNGEE in the germline V gene. The ends were cut back, 3 bases at V and 5 bases at J, with 8 bases in the middle. CDR3 in amino acids: CASSGGTYGYTF. The CDR3 DNA is TGTGCCAGCAGCGGAGGGACTTATGGCTACACCTTC.

The J gene is TRBJ2-2, the V gene TRBV6-6, with 7 bases lining up with TRBD1. The CDR3 extends over 14 amino acids. The germline gives CDR1 MNHNY, CDR2 SVGAGI (reference sequence). The V and J ends lost 6 bases and 7 bases, in that order; junction bases with no gene match: 8. CDR3 DNA sequence: TGTGCCAGCAGCAACCCAGGGGGAGTCGGGGAGCTGTTTTTT. Amino acids: CASSNPGGVGELFF.

The gene calls are TRBV19 and TRBJ2-1; a possible D gene is TRBD2 (5 bases). There are 15 residues in the CDR3. Germline assignment: CDR1 LNHDA and CDR2 SQIVND (reference sequence). V lost 5 bases to trimming and J lost 9 bases, with 20 bases between them. The CDR3 loop reads CASSPATGFFTEQFF. The CDR3 DNA is TGTGCCAGTAGTCCCGCGACGGGGTTTTTCACTGAGCAGTTCTTC.

The V and J genes are TRBV30 and TRBJ1-1; D may be TRBD1 (6 bases). CDR3 length: 16 residues. Germline loops: CDR1 GTSNPN, CDR2 SVGIG (reference sequence). Between the trimmed V and J ends, which lost 3 bases and 1 base, there was a span of 18 bases. The CDR3 region is CAWRDSGTKGNTEAFF. The CDR3 bases are TGTGCCTGGAGGGACTCCGGGACAAAGGGGAACACTGAAGCTTTCTTT.

The rearrangement joins TRBV28 to TRBJ2-5; D perhaps matches TRBD2 (5 bases). The CDR3 spans 14 residues. Trimming left V 2 bases short and J 2 bases short, with 9 bases between. Germline lookup yields CDR1 MDHEN and CDR2 SYDVKM. CDR3 residues: CASSLRRTQETQYF. The DNA for the CDR3 is TGTGCCAGCAGTTTAAGGCGGACTCAAGAGACCCAGTACTTC.

V is TRBV9 and J is TRBJ2-1, with TRBD2 matching 8 bases. CDR1 and CDR2 (germline): SGDLS, YYNGEE. This CDR3 spans 12 amino acids. V was clipped by 0 bases and J by 12 bases; unmatched bases: 2. This CDR3 reads CASSVGAGGQFF. The CDR3 DNA sequence: TGTGCCAGCAGCGTAGGGGCGGGGGGGCAGTTCTTC.

The V call is TRBV11-3, the J call TRBJ2-3, with D unresolved. The CDR3 length is 14 residues. The ends were cut back, 6 bases at V and 6 bases at J, with 16 bases in the middle. Germline loops: CDR1 SGHNT, CDR2 YENEEA. The CDR3: CASSKSSVTDTQYF. The DNA of the CDR3 is TGTGCCAGCAGTAAGAGTTCGGTTACGGATACGCAGTATTTT.

This chain connects TRBV29-1 to TRBJ2-7; D is uncertain. Germline values: CDR1 SQVTM, CDR2 ANQGSEA. The V end lost 0 bases, the J end lost 0 bases, and 9 bases lay between the germline ends. This CDR3 has 14 residues. The chain's CDR3 is CSVEDTRSSYEQYF. Here the CDR3 DNA reads TGCAGCGTTGAAGACACAAGGAGCTCCTACGAGCAGTACTTC.

The chain uses TRBV19 and TRBJ2-1; perhaps TRBD1 as D (5 bases). The germline V gene encodes CDR1 LNHDA and CDR2 SQIVND (reference sequence). CDR3 length: 15 amino acids. V was trimmed by 5 bases and J by 7 bases, leaving 18 bases between them. CDR3 DNA sequence: TGTGCCAGTAGTTCCCAGGGATACGACATGAATGAGCAGTTCTTC. Translation gives CASSSQGYDMNEQFF.

J is TRBJ1-3 and V is TRBV7-3; D remains unclear. Trimming removed 7 bases from V and 4 bases from J, with 35 bases in between. The CDR3 extends over 21 amino acids. Germline loops: CDR1 SGHTA, CDR2 FQGTGA. The CDR3: CASTGGPSRPALTLGGNTIYF. CDR3 bases: TGTGCCAGCACGGGAGGTCCCTCCAGGCCAGCCCTGACGCTCGGAGGAAACACCATATATTTT.

This chain uses TRBV4-1 with TRBJ2-3; D remains unclear. The CDR3 length is 16 residues. V was clipped by 5 bases and J by 2 bases, with 17 bases between them. Germline V CDR1 and CDR2: MGHRA, YSYEKL. CDR3 protein: CASSFKPVPLTDTQYF. In nucleotides, the CDR3 is TGCGCCAGCAGCTTCAAGCCTGTACCCCTCACAGATACGCAGTATTTT.

The chain joins TRBV10-3 to TRBJ2-1; 14 bases agree with TRBD2. Looked up from germline, CDR1 is ENHRY and CDR2 is SYGVKD. The V segment lost 6 bases and the J segment 7 bases; nucleotides outside the gene matches: 2. The CDR3 length is 14 residues. The chain's CDR3 is CAIRWTSGGNEQFF. The DNA for the CDR3 is TGTGCCATCAGGTGGACTAGCGGGGGGAATGAGCAGTTCTTC.

V is TRBV10-3 and J is TRBJ2-3; TRBD2 matches 9 bases. Germline V lookup: CDR1 ENHRY, CDR2 SYGVKD. The V and J ends lost 0 bases and 2 bases, in that order; junction bases with no gene match: 6. CDR3 length: 17 residues. The CDR3 coding sequence is TGTGCCATCAGTGAGTCGAGACTAGCGGAGACCACAGATACGCAGTATTTT. Amino acids: CAISESRLAETTDTQYF.

The chain joins TRBV19 to TRBJ2-7, with TRBD1 identical over 11 bases. CDR3 length: 17 residues. Germline assignment: CDR1 LNHDA and CDR2 SQIVND (reference sequence). V lost 4 bases to trimming and J lost 12 bases; unmatched junction nucleotides: 20. DNA of the CDR3: TGTGCCAGTAGTAAACCGGGACAGGGGGTAGGACTTACGAGTCTGTACTTC. It codes for CASSKPGQGVGLTSLYF.

The chain recombines TRBV19 with TRBJ1-6, with TRBD1 as a possible D gene (5 bases). The length of the CDR3 is 15 residues. V was cut by 8 bases and J by 9 bases, with 20 bases left in between. In germline, CDR1 is LNHDA, CDR2 SQIVND (reference sequence). This CDR3 is CASAGRSGESSPLHF. CDR3 DNA: TGTGCCAGTGCAGGGAGGTCGGGCGAGAGTTCACCCCTCCACTTT.

The rearrangement links TRBV4-1 to TRBJ2-2; 11 bases fit TRBD2. Germline CDR1 and CDR2: MGHRA and YSYEKL. The CDR3 is 15 amino acids. The junction had 3 bases not matched to a gene; V was cut back by 6 bases and J by 3 bases. The CDR3 reads CASRETSGDTGELFF. Here the CDR3 DNA reads TGCGCCAGCAGAGAGACTAGCGGGGACACCGGGGAGCTGTTTTTT.

The chain employs TRBV13 and TRBJ2-7; 10 bases are a match to TRBD1. V lost 4 bases, J lost 4 bases, and 7 bases stayed unmatched. The CDR3 contains 15 residues. Germline V gives CDR1 PRHDT, CDR2 FYEKMQ (reference sequence). CDR3 sequence reads: CASSWRGQGRYEQYF. The CDR3, as DNA: TGTGCCAGCAGCTGGCGGGGACAGGGGAGATACGAGCAGTACTTC. Full variable domain (missing parts from reference TRBV13 and TRBJ2-7): AAGVIQSPRHLIKEKRETATLKCYPIPRHDTVYWYQQGPGQDPQFLISFYEKMQSDKGSIPDRFSAQQFSDYHSELNMSSLELGDSALYFCASSWRGQGRYEQYFGPGTRLTVT.

This rearrangement joins TRBV4-1 to TRBJ2-1; TRBD2 is a possible D gene (5 bases). Germline CDR1 reads MGHRA; CDR2 reads YSYEKL. This CDR3 comprises 15 residues. The ends were cut back, 1 base at V and 7 bases at J, with 14 bases in the middle. In nucleotides, the CDR3 is TGCGCCAGCAGCCAAGGTATCGCTAGCCAAAATGAGCAGTTCTTC. It translates to CASSQGIASQNEQFF.

This chain connects TRBV5-4 to TRBJ2-5, with 9 bases lining up with TRBD2. Germline assignment: CDR1 SGHNT and CDR2 YYREEE (reference sequence). J gave up 0 bases and V 5 bases, and 2 bases lay outside the gene matches. This CDR3 region has 14 residues. CDR3 residues: CASSLAGNQETQYF. In DNA form, the CDR3 reads TGTGCCAGCAGTCTAGCGGGGAACCAAGAGACCCAGTACTTC.

J is TRBJ2-6 and V is TRBV6-4; D gene uncertain. Trimming pared 6 bases from V and 1 base from J, leaving 7 bases between. Germline V gene data show CDR1 as MRHNA and CDR2 as SNTAGT. This CDR3 is built from 14 residues. The DNA for the CDR3 is TGTGCCAGCAGCCCCTTATCTGGGGCCAACGTCCTGACTTTC. Protein sequence: CASSPLSGANVLTF.

This chain joins TRBV5-4 and TRBJ2-3; D not resolved. The CDR3 runs to 13 residues. Germline CDR1 reads SGHNT; CDR2 reads YYREEE (reference sequence). The V gene lost 6 bases and the J gene lost 4 bases, with 12 bases spanning the gap. The CDR3 nucleotides read TGTGCCAGCACCGCTGGTGAGGCAGATACGCAGTATTTT. Translation gives CASTAGEADTQYF. Full variable domain (outside the CDR3, taken from reference TRBV5-4 and TRBJ2-3): ETGVTQSPTHLIKTRGQQVTLRCSSQSGHNTVSWYQQALGQGPQFIFQYYREEENGRGNFPPRFSGLQFPNYSSELNVNALELDDSALYLCASTAGEADTQYFGPGTRLTVL.

CDR3: CASSPGTSGSYEQYF. The CDR3 DNA sequence: TGTGCCAGCAGCCCTGGGACTAGCGGATCCTACGAGCAGTACTTC. The chain couples TRBV7-8 to TRBJ2-7; 11 nucleotides match TRBD2. Per the germline V gene, CDR1 is SGHVS and CDR2 is FQNEAQ. Losses at the gene ends were 5 bases for V and 1 base for J; bases not matched to a gene: 4. The CDR3 runs to 15 residues.

V is TRBV2 and J is TRBJ1-1; D gene unclear. This CDR3 spans 13 amino acids. The V gene's germline CDR1 is SNHLY and CDR2 FYNNEI. Trimming stripped 6 bases from V and 1 base from J, with 9 bases between. The CDR3 spells CASSRGQNTEAFF. The CDR3 DNA reads as TGTGCCAGCAGCAGAGGTCAGAACACTGAAGCTTTCTTT.

The gene calls are TRBV11-3 and TRBJ2-5; a possible D gene is TRBD1 (6 bases). Trimming took 4 bases from V and 5 from J, leaving 8 bases between them. Germline loops: CDR1 SGHNT, CDR2 YENEEA. The CDR3 consists of 12 residues. DNA of the CDR3: TGTGCCAGCAGCTACACAGGGGAGACCCAGTACTTC. Its translation is CASSYTGETQYF.

The rearrangement links TRBV28 to TRBJ2-4; 7 positions agree with TRBD1. V was clipped by 3 bases and J by 0 bases; unmatched bases: 2. This CDR3 is built from 15 residues. CDR1 is MDHEN, CDR2 SYDVKM, per germline. Written as DNA, the CDR3 is TGTGCCAGCAGTTTGACAGGGCTAGCCAAAAACATTCAGTACTTC. As protein: CASSLTGLAKNIQYF.

The chain has TRBV7-6 and TRBJ1-6; maybe TRBD1 (5 bases). CDR1 SGHVS and CDR2 FNYEAQ come from the germline V gene. There are 14 residues in the CDR3. Deletions cut 2 bases from V and 10 bases from J, with 12 bases between. The CDR3 is CASSLTRVGSPLHF. The CDR3 DNA is TGTGCCAGCAGCTTAACCAGGGTCGGGTCACCCCTCCACTTT. Full variable domain (rest looked up from reference TRBV7-6 and TRBJ1-6): GAGVSQSPRYKVTKRGQDVALRCDPISGHVSLYWYRQALGQGPEFLTYFNYEAQQDKSGLPNDRFSAERPEGSISTLTIQRTEQRDSAMYRCASSLTRVGSPLHFGNGTRLTVT.

The J gene is TRBJ2-1, the V gene TRBV2, with no clear D. Germline-derived CDR1 and CDR2 are SNHLY and FYNNEI. CDR3 length: 14 residues. V was shortened by 4 bases and J by 0 bases, with 7 bases between the two germline ends. The chain's CDR3 is CASSGRSSYNEQFF. The DNA for the CDR3 is TGTGCCAGCAGTGGAAGGAGCTCCTACAATGAGCAGTTCTTC.